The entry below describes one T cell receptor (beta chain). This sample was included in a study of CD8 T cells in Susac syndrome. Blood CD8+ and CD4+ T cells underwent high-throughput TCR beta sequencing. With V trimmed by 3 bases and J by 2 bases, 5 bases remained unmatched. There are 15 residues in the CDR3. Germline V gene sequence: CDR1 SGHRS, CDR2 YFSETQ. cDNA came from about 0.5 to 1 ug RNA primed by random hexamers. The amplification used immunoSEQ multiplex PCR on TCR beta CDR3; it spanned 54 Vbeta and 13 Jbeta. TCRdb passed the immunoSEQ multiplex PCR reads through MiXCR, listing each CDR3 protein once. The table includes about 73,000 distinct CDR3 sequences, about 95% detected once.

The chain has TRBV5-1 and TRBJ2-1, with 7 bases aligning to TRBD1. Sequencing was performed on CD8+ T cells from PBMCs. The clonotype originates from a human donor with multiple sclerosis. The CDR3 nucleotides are TGCGCCAGCAGCTCCCGGGACAGAACCTACAATGAGCAGTTCTTC. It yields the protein CASSSRDRTYNEQFF.